This T cell receptor (beta chain) comes out of a study of T-cell memory formation after mild COVID-19 (dated by TCRdb to about 2021). Some background on the complete study: TCR sequence clusters from the two donors were found to be largely donor specific. Longitudinal TCRalpha and TCRbeta repertoire sequencing tracked T-cell clones expanding and contracting after mild COVID-19 in a couple of donors. Two young, previously healthy adult volunteers made up the cohort, one male and one female. What the research found in general, with its limitations: The detection of some responding clones in pre-infection memory suggests that pre-existing cross-reactive memory T cells joined the SARS-CoV-2 response. Contracting CD4+ clones were found mainly in CM and EM memory subsets, while CD8+ clones were enriched in EMRA. Only a couple of mild cases were covered by the study, and larger cohorts that include severe cases with pre-infection samples were considered necessary. Clones contracting from day 15 to 85 had balanced CD4/CD8 phenotypes, while a second wave expanding from day 15 to 37 was biased towards CD4+. SARS-CoV-2 specificity was not confirmed for the second-wave clones peaking on day 37.

PBMCs were isolated by Ficoll-Paque density gradient centrifugation. On this clonotype itself: Its target antigen remains unknown. Base qualities are not recorded, but no much larger clone differs from it by a single base.

The V end gives up 4 bases and the J end 4 bases, leaving 5 bases in the junction not matched to a gene. Inclusive of the bounding cysteine and phenylalanine, the CDR3 is 15 residues long. The retained sequence is limited to the CDR3, 45 bases, with the frame set at the first base. CDR1 MGHDK and CDR2 SYGVNS are derived from the germline V gene. For sequencing, an Illumina NovaSeq 6000 was employed. TCRalpha and TCRbeta cDNA libraries were constructed by 5'RACE with constant-segment primers, with sample barcodes and unique molecular identifiers being introduced. RNA was extracted from every sample with Trizol reagent. Libraries were amplified in two PCR steps, with a second sample barcode and Illumina TruSeq adapters added in the second step. The libraries were sequenced on an Illumina NovaSeq using 2 x 150 bp paired-end reads. Processing in the source paper ran as follows. Reads were demultiplexed and collapsed into UMI-guided consensus sequences with migec v1.2.7. With mixcr v2.1.11, UMI consensuses were aligned to TRA and TRB V and J templates and assembled into clonotypes. Clonotypes were classified as expanded or contracted when called significant by both edgeR and NoisET, with noise models trained on biological replicates. For edgeR calls, the thresholds were a false discovery rate-adjusted p below 0.01 and a log2 fold-change of 1. As an exploratory analysis of dynamics, max-normalized trajectories of the 1000 most abundant clonotypes were examined by PCA with hierarchical clustering. Each responding clone was given a CD4 or CD8 phenotype based on the CD4+ and CD8+ repertoires, which had been sequenced separately. In TCRdb, the public reads were trimmed at Q25 with fastp and aligned with MiXCR, with productive beta chains retained. Entries that share a CDR3 protein sequence are merged under the most common genes and DNA. What appears here as the V and J calls and clone size reflects TCRdb's work, not the paper's. In all, the sample holds some 120,000 distinct CDR3 sequences, and approximately 6.2% of those were seen once. Together, the top ten hold roughly 2% of the sample.

Sample: PBMCs or a T cell subset sorted from them (not recorded which). The sequence joins TRBV25-1 to TRBJ1-5; TRBD1 matches 9 bases in the middle. This receptor was identified in an adult woman who had mild COVID-19 (a few samples of this study predate the infection). The sample titles of this study are shuffled in the database, so cell type and time point are left out; the donor was told from shared clones. The CDR3 region has the sequence CASSGGQGSNQPQHF. The nucleotide sequence reads as follows: TGTGCCAGCAGTGGAGGACAGGGGTCGAATCAGCCCCAGCATTTT.